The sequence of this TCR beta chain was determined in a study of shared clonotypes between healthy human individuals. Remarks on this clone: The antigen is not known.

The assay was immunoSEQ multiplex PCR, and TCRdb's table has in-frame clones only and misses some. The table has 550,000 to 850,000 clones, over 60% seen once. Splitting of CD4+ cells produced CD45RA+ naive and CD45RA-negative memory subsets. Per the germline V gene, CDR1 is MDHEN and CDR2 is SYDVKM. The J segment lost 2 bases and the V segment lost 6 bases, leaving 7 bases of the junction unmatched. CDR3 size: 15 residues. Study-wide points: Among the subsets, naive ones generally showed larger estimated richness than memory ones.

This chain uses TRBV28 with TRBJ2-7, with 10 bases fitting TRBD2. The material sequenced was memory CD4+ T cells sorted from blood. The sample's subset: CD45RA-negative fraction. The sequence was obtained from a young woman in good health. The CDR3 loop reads CASRSSGSPAYEQYF. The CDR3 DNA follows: TGTGCCAGCAGGTCTAGCGGGAGCCCCGCCTACGAGCAGTACTTC.